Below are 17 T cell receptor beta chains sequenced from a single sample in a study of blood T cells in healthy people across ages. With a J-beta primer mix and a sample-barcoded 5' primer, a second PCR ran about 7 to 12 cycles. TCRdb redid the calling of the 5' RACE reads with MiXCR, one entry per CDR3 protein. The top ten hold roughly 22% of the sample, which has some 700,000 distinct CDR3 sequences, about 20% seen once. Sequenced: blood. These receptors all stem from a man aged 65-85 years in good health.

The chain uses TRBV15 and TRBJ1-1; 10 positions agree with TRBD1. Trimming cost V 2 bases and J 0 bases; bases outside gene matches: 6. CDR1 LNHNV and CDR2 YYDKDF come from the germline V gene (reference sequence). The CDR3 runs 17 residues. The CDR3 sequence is CATSRRGQGSMNTEAFF. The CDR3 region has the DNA TGTGCCACCAGCAGACGGGGACAGGGGTCGATGAACACTGAAGCTTTCTTT. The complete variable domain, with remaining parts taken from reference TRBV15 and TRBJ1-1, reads DAMVIQNPRYQVTQFGKPVTLSCSQTLNHNVMYWYQQKSSQAPKLLFHYYDKDFNNEADTPDNFQSRRPNTSFCFLDIRSPGLGDTAMYLCATSRRGQGSMNTEAFFGQGTRLTVV.

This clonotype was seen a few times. This chain's CDR3 is CASSNDNYGYTF. The CDR3 nucleotides are TGTGCCAGCAGTAATGACAACTATGGCTACACCTTC. V gene TRBV12-3 or TRBV12-4 combines with J gene TRBJ1-2; no clear D. Between the trimmed V and J ends, which lost 5 bases and 2 bases, there was a span of 6 bases. This CDR3 region has 12 residues.

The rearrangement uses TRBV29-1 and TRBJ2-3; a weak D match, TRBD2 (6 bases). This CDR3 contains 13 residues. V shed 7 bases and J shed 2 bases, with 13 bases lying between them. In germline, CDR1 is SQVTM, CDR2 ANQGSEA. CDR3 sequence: CSDLAGTTDTQYF. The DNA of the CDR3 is TGCAGCGACCTGGCGGGGACCACAGATACGCAGTATTTT.

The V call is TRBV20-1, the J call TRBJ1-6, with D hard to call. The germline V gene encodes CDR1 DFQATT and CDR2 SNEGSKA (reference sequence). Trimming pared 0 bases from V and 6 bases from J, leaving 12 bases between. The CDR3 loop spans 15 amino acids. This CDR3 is CSARDTPGFNSPLHF. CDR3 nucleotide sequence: TGCAGTGCTAGAGATACCCCAGGTTTTAATTCACCCCTCCACTTT.

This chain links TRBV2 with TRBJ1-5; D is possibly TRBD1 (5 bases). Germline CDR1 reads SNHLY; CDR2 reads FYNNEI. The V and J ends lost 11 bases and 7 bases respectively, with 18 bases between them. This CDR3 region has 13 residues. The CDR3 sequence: CASAGGYEQPQHF. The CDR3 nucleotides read TGTGCCTCAGCCGGGGGTTATGAACAGCCCCAGCATTTT.

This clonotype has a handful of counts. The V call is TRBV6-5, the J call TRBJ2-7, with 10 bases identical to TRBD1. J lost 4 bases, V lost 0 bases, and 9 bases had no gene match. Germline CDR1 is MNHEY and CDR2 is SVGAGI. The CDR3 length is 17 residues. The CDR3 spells CASSYSKIRQGAYEQYF. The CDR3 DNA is TGTGCCAGCAGTTACTCGAAGATCAGACAGGGGGCTTACGAGCAGTACTTC.

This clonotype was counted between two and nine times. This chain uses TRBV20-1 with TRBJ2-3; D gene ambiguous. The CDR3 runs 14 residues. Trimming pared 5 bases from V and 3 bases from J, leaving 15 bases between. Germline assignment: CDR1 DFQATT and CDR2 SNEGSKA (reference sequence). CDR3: CSAGTSDWTDTQYF. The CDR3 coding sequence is TGCAGTGCTGGAACCAGCGATTGGACAGATACGCAGTATTTT.

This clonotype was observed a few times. In DNA, the CDR3 is TGTGCCAGCAGCTACGGGACCACGAGGAATGAGCAGTTCTTC. Its translation: CASSYGTTRNEQFF. The rearrangement links TRBV3-1 to TRBJ2-1, with D perhaps given as TRBD1 or TRBD2 (5 bases each). Per the germline V gene, CDR1 is LGHDT and CDR2 is YNNKEL (reference sequence). Trimming took off 5 bases at V and 7 bases at J, with 15 bases between the two ends. The CDR3 contains 14 residues.

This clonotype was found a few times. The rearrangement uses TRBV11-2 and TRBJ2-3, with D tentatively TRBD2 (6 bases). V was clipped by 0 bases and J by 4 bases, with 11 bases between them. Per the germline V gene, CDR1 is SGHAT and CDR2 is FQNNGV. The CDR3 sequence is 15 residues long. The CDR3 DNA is TGTGCCAGCAGCTTAGATGGGATAGCGGCAGATACGCAGTATTTT. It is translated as CASSLDGIAADTQYF. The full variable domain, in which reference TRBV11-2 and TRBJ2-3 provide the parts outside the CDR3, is EAGVAQSPRYKIIEKRQSVAFWCNPISGHATLYWYQQILGQGPKLLIQFQNNGVVDDSQLPKDRFSAERLKGVDSTLKIQPAKLEDSAVYLCASSLDGIAADTQYFGPGTRLTVL.

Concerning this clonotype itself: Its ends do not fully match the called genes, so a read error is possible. Here the CDR3 reads CASSVAWRDTPNTGELFF. The CDR3 bases are TGTGCCAGTAGCGTAGCTTGGAGGGACACCCCGAACACCGGGGAGCTGTTTTTT. The rearrangement links TRBV9 to TRBJ2-2, with D perhaps given as TRBD1 or TRBD2 (6 bases each). The CDR3 totals 18 residues. Germline V lookup: CDR1 SGDLS, CDR2 YYNGEE.

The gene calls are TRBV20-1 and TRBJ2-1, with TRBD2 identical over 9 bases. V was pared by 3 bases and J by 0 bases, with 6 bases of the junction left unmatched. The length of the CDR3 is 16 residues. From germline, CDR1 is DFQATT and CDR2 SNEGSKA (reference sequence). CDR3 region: CSARRLAESSYNEQFF. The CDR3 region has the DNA TGCAGTGCTAGGCGACTAGCGGAGAGCTCCTACAATGAGCAGTTCTTC.

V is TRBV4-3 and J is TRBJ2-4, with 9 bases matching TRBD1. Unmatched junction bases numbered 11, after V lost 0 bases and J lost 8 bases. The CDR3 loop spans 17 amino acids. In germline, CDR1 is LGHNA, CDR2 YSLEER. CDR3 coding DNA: TGCGCCAGCAGCCAAGATTGGCGGGGGACAGGGAGGGACATTCAGTACTTC. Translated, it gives CASSQDWRGTGRDIQYF.

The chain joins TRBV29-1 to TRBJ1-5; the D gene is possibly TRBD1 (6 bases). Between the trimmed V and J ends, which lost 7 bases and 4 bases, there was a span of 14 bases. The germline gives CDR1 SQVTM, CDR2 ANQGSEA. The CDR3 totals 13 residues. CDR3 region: CSARWGANQPQHF. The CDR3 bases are TGCAGCGCTAGGTGGGGGGCAAATCAGCCCCAGCATTTT.

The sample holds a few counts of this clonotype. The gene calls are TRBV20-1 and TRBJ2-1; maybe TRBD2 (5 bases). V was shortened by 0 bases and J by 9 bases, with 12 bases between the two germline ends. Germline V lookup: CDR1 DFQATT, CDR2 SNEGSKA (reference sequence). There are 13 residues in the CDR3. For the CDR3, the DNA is TGCAGTGCTAGAGATGGAGACTACTTTGAGCAGTTCTTC. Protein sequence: CSARDGDYFEQFF.

This CDR3 is CASSKGHLAYNEQFF. Here the CDR3 DNA reads TGTGCCAGCAGCAAGGGACACCTCGCCTACAATGAGCAGTTCTTC. The chain employs TRBV5-5 and TRBJ2-1; tentative D call: TRBD1 (6 bases). The CDR3 is 15 amino acids. From germline, CDR1 is SGHKS and CDR2 YYEKEE (reference sequence). The V end was cut by 4 bases, the J end by 2 bases, with 13 bases between.

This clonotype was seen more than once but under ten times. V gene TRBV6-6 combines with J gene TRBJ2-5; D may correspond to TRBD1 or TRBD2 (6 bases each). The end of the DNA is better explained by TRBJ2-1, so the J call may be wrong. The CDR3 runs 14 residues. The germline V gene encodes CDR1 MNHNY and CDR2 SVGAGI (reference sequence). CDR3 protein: CASSWGAGHNEQFF. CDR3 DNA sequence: TGTGCCAGCAGTTGGGGGGCCGGCCACAATGAGCAGTTCTTC.

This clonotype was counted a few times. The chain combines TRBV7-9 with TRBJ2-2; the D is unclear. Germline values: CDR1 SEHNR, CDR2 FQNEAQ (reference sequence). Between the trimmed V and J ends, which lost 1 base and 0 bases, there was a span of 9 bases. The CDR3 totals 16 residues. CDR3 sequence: CASSLERRSNTGELFF. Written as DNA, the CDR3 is TGTGCCAGCAGCTTAGAGCGACGGTCGAACACCGGGGAGCTGTTTTTT. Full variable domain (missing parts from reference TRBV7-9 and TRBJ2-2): DTGVSQNPRHKITKRGQNVTFRCDPISEHNRLYWYRQTLGQGPEFLTYFQNEAQLEKSRLLSDRFSAERPKGSFSTLEIQRTEQGDSAMYLCASSLERRSNTGELFFGEGSRLTVL.